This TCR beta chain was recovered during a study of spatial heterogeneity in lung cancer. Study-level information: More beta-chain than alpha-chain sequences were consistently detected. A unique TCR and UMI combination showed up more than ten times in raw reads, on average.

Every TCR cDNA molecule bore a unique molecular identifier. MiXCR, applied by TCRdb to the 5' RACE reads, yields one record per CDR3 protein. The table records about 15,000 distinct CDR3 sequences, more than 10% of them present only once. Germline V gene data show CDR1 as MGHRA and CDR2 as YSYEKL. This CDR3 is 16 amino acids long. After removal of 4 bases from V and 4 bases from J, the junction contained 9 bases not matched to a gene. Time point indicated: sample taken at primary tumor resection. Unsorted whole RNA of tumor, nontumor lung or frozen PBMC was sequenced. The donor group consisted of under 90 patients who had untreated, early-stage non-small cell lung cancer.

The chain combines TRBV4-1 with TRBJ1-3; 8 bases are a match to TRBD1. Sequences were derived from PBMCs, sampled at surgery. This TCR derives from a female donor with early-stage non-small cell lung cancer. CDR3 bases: TGCGCCAGCAGCCCGACCGGGACAGGATACGGAAACACCATATATTTT. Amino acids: CASSPTGTGYGNTIYF.